This T cell receptor beta chain stems from a study of blood T cell repertoires in COVID-19. Study summary: Whether acute or convalescent, the COVID-19 samples came from the United States, Italy and Spain. Sample material is recorded as cDNA or gDNA derived from T cells, B-cell-depleted T cells, or PBMCs.

The CDR3 spans 11 residues. The V end lost 4 bases, the J end lost 2 bases, and 2 bases lay between the germline ends. Germline-derived CDR1 and CDR2 are ENHRY and SYGVKD. This clone was observed at least ten times. The authors' processing: Nucleated cell number was recorded as an estimate derived from reference gene primer amplification. Clones were read by immunoSEQ multiplex PCR, and TCRdb kept only the in-frame ones, dropping some. V and J calls and clone size are copied from that table; D and trimming were computed from the DNA. The sample gives about 130,000 clones, 60% to 85% of which show up once; around 18% is in the top ten.

The origin of this receptor is a man at least 80 years old with acute or convalescent COVID-19. The chain has TRBV10-3 and TRBJ1-1; D remains unclear. The source material was peripheral blood. The CDR3 region is CAISANTEAFF. For the CDR3, the DNA is TGTGCCATCAGTGCAAACACTGAAGCTTTCTTT.